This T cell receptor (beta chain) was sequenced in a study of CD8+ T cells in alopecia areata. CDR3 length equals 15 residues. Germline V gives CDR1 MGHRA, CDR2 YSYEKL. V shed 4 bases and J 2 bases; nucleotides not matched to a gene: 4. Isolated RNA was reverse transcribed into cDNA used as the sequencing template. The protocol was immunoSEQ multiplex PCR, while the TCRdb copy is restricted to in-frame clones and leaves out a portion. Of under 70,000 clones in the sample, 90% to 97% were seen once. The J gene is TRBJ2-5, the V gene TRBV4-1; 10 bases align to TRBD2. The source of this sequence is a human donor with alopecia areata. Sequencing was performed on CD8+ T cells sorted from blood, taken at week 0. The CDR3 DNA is TGCGCCAGCAGCCCAGTAGCGGGGGGTCAAGAGACCCAGTACTTC. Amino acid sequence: CASSPVAGGQETQYF.